This T cell receptor beta chain was sequenced for a study of cytomegalovirus exposure and HLA in healthy donors. This clone was observed a few times. Its antigen remains unknown. Study-wide results and caveats: A reported reduction in N-insertions relative to the roughly 700-donor mean was seen in an Asian-associated ancestry cluster in a later analysis. Association with HLA alleles at 0.05 false discovery rate was found for roughly 17,000 TCR beta sequences in a later analysis. Roughly uniform sequencing depth across donors was assumed, possibly incorrectly.

The V end was cut by 0 bases, the J end by 11 bases, with 3 bases between. The CDR3 loop spans 11 amino acids. The germline V gene has CDR1 SGHNT and CDR2 YYREEE (reference sequence). The PCR ran on 60 Vbeta and 13 Jbeta primers. Authors' analysis steps: In a later analysis, some 80 million unique TCR beta chains included roughly 11 million shared by two or more donors. The protocol was immunoSEQ multiplex PCR, while the TCRdb copy is restricted to in-frame clones and leaves out a portion. The V and J calls and the clone size are those of that table, but D and trimming were determined from the DNA. The sample includes roughly 120,000 clones, around 70% of them seen just once.

This TCR was sampled from a woman in her 40s in good health and CMV-seropositive. This sequence joins TRBV5-4 and TRBJ1-6; D is unclear. Sequencing was done on a sample of PBMCs. CDR3 in amino acids: CASSLGPPLHF. CDR3 bases: TGTGCCAGCAGCTTGGGGCCACCCCTCCACTTT.